This T cell receptor beta chain was obtained from a study of T cell changes during pregnancy in multiple sclerosis. The table came from immunoSEQ multiplex PCR; TCRdb's copy has only in-frame clones and leaves some out. The sample consists of more than 65,000 clones, around nine tenths of them appearing once. The germline gives CDR1 MDHEN, CDR2 SYDVKM. This CDR3 has 16 residues. With V trimmed by 10 bases and J by 9 bases, 13 bases remained unmatched. The sequencing here drew on CD4+ T cells from peripheral blood mononuclear cells, taken before pregnancy. This sequence originates from a female donor with multiple sclerosis, enrolled in a pregnancy study. This chain links TRBV28 with TRBJ2-1; 15 nucleotides match TRBD2. This CDR3 is CAIQKSPGLAGGEQFF. DNA for the CDR3: TGTGCCATCCAGAAATCCCCGGGACTAGCGGGGGGTGAGCAGTTCTTC.